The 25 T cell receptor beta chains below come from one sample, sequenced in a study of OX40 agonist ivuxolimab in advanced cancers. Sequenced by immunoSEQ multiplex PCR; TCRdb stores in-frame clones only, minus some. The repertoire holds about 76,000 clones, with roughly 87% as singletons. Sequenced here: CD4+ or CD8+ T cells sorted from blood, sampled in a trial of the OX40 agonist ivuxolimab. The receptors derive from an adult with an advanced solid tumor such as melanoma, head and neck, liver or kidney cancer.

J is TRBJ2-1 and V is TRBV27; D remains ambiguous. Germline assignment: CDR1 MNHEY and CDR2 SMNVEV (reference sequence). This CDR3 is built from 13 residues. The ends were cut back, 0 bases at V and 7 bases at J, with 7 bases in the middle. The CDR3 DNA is TGTGCCAGCAGTTTATCTACCCGGAATGAGCAGTTCTTC. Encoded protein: CASSLSTRNEQFF.

DNA for the CDR3: TGTGCCAGTATCCGAGGGAACACCGGGGAGCTGTTTTTT. It encodes CASIRGNTGELFF. This chain joins TRBV19 and TRBJ2-2; D is unresolved. CDR1 is LNHDA, CDR2 SQIVND, per germline (reference sequence). Trimming removed 7 bases at V and 1 base at J, with 7 bases between. There are 13 residues in the CDR3.

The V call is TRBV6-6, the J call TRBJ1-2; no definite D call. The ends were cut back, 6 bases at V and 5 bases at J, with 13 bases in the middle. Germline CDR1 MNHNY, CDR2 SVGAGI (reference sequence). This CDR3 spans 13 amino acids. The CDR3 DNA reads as TGTGCCAGCAGGATGGACGGATCGTATGGCTACACCTTC. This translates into CASRMDGSYGYTF.

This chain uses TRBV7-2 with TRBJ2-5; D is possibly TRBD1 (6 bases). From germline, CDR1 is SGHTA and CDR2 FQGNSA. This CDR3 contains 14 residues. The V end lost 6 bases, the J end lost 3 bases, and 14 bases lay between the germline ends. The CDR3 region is CASSPAGVKETQYF. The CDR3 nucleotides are TGTGCCAGCAGTCCCGCAGGGGTAAAAGAGACCCAGTACTTC.

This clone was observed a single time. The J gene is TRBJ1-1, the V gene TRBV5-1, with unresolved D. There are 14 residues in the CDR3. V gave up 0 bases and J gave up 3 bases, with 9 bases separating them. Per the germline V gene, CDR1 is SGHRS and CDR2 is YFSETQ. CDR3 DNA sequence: TGCGCCAGCAGCTTGGGAGGGCGCTACACTGAAGCTTTCTTT. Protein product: CASSLGGRYTEAFF. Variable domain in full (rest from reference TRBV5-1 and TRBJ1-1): KAGVTQTPRYLIKTRGQQVTLSCSPISGHRSVSWYQQTPGQGLQFLFEYFSETQRNKGNFPGRFSGRQFSNSRSEMNVSTLELGDSALYLCASSLGGRYTEAFFGQGTRLTVV.

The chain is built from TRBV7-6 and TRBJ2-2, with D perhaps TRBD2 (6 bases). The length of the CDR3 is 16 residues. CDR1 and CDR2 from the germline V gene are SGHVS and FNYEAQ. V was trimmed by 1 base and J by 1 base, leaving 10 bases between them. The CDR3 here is CASSLGWRGNTGELFF. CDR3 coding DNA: TGTGCCAGCAGCTTAGGGTGGAGGGGGAACACCGGGGAGCTGTTTTTT.

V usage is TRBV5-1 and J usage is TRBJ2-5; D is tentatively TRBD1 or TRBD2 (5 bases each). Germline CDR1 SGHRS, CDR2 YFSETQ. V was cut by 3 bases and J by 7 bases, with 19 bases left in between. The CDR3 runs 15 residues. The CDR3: CASSSIRQTEGTQYF. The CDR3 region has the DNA TGCGCCAGCAGCTCGATTAGACAGACTGAGGGGACCCAGTACTTC.

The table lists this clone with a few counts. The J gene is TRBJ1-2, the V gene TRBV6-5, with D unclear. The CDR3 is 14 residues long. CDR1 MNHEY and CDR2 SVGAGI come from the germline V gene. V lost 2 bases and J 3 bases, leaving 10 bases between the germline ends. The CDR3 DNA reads TGTGCCAGCAGTTACGGGAGCGTCGACTATGGCTACACCTTC. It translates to CASSYGSVDYGYTF.

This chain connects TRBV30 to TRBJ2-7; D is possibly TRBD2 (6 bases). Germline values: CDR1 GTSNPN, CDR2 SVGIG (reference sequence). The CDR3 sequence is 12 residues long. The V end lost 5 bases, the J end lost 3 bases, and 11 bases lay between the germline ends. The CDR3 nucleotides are TGTGCCTGGGGGACTCGGCACTACGAGCAGTACTTC. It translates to CAWGTRHYEQYF. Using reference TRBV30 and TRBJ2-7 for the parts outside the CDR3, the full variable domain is SQTIHQWPATLVQPVGSPLSLECTVEGTSNPNLYWYRQAAGRGLQLLFYSVGIGQISSEVPQNLSASRPQDRQFILSSKKLLLSDSGFYLCAWGTRHYEQYFGPGTRLTVT.

The CDR3 DNA reads as TGTGCCACGACTAGCTCCTACGAGCAGTACTTC. It yields the protein CATTSSYEQYF. The chain couples TRBV10-3 to TRBJ2-7, with D possibly being TRBD2 (6 bases). The germline V and J ends were trimmed by 10 bases and 0 bases, with 7 bases remaining between them. The CDR3 runs to 11 residues. Germline V gene sequence: CDR1 ENHRY, CDR2 SYGVKD.

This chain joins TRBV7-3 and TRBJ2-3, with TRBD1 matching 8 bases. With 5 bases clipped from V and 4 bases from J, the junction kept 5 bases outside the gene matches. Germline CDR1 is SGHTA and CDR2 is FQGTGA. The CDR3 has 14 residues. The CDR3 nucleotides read TGTGCCAGCAGCCGGACAGGGTGGGCAGATACGCAGTATTTT. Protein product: CASSRTGWADTQYF.

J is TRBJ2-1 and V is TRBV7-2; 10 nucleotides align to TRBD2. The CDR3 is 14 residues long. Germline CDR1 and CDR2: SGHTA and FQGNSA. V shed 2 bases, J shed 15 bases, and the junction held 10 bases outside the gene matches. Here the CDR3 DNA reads TGTGCCAGCAGCTTAATGCCTAGCGGGGGAGCGAGGTTCTTC. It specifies CASSLMPSGGARFF.

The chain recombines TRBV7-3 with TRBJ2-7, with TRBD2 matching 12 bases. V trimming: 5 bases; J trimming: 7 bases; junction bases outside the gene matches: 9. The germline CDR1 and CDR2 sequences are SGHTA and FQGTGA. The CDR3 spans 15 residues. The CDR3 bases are TGTGCCAGCAGCGACCCTAGCGGGGGGGCGAGAGAGCAGTACTTC. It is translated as CASSDPSGGAREQYF.

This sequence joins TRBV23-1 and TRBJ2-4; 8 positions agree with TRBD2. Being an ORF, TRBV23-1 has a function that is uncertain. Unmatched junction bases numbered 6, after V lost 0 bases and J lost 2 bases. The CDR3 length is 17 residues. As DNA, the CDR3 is TGCGCCAGCAGTCAATCTCCCAGCGGGAGACCCAAAAACATTCAGTACTTC. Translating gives CASSQSPSGRPKNIQYF.

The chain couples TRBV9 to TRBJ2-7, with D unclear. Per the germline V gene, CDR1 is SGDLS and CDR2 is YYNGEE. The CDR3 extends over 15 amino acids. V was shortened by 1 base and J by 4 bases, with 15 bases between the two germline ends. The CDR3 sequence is CASSVLKDGWYEQYF. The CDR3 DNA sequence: TGTGCCAGCAGCGTACTAAAAGATGGGTGGTACGAGCAGTACTTC.

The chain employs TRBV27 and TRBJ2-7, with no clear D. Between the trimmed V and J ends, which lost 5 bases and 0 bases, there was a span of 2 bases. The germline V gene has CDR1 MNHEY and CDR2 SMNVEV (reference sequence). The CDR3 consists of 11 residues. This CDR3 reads CASSPSYEQYF. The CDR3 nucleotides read TGTGCCAGCAGTCCCTCCTACGAGCAGTACTTC.

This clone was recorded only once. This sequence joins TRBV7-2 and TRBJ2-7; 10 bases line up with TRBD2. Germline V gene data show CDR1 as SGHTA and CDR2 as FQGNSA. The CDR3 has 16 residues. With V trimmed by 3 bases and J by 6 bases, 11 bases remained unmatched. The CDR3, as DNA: TGTGCCAGCAGCTTCCGGCACTTAGCGGGAGGCGGCGAGCAGTACTTC. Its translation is CASSFRHLAGGGEQYF.

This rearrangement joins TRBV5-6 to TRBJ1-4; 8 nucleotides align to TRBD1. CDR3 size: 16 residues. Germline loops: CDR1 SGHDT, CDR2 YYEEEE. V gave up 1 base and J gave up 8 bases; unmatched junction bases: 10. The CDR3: CASSLSLDRDEEKLFF. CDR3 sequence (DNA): TGTGCCAGCAGCTTGTCCTTGGACAGGGATGAAGAAAAACTGTTTTTT.

The CDR3 nucleotides are TGTGCCAGCAGCTTAGTCGCCAGGACCCGTTTGAACACTGAAGCTTTCTTT. It codes for CASSLVARTRLNTEAFF. This chain links TRBV7-9 with TRBJ1-1; D call uncertain. The CDR3 contains 17 residues. The V end was cut by 1 base, the J end by 0 bases, with 15 bases between. Germline CDR1 and CDR2: SEHNR and FQNEAQ (reference sequence).

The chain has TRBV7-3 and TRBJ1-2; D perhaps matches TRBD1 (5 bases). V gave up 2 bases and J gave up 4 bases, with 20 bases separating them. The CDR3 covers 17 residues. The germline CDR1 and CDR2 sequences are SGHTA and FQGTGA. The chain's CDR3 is CASSLDAGTVPGYGYTF. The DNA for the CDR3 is TGTGCCAGCAGCTTAGATGCGGGGACCGTACCGGGCTATGGCTACACCTTC.

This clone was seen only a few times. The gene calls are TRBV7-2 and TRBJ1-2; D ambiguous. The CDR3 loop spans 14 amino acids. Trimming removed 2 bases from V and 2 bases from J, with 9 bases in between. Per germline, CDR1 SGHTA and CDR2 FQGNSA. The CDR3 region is CASSLTAQNYGYTF. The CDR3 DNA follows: TGTGCCAGCAGCTTAACAGCCCAAAACTATGGCTACACCTTC. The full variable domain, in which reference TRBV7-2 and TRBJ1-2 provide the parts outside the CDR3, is GAGVSQSPSNKVTEKGKDVELRCDPISGHTALYWYRQSLGQGLEFLIYFQGNSAPDKSGLPSDRFSAERTGGSVSTLTIQRTQQEDSAVYLCASSLTAQNYGYTFGSGTRLTVV.

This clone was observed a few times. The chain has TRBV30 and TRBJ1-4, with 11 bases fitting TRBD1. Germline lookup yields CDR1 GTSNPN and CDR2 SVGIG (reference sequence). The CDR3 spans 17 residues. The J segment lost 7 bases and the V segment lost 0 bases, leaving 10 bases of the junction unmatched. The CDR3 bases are TGTGCCTGGAGTGTAAGGGAGGACAGGGGGCAAGGTGAAAAACTGTTTTTT. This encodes CAWSVREDRGQGEKLFF.

CDR3 protein: CASSPKGVEAFF. The CDR3 region has the DNA TGTGCCAGCAGCCCCAAGGGGGTGGAAGCTTTCTTT. The rearrangement links TRBV7-9 to TRBJ1-1; TRBD1 might be the D (6 bases). The germline gives CDR1 SEHNR, CDR2 FQNEAQ (reference sequence). V was trimmed by 5 bases and J by 8 bases, leaving 12 bases between them. This CDR3 has 12 amino acids.

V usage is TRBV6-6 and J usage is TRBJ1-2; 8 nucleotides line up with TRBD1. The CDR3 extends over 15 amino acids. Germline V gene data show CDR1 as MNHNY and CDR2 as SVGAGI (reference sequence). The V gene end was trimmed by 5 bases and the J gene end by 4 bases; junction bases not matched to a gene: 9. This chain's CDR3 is CASSTGQGGAYGYTF. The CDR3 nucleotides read TGTGCCAGCAGTACAGGACAGGGAGGCGCCTATGGCTACACCTTC.

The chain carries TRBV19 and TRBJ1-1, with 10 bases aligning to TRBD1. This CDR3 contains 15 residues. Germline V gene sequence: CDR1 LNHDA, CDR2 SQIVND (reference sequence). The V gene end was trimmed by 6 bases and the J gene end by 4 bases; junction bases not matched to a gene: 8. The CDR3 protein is CASRTSRDRGTEAFF. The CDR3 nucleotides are TGTGCCAGTAGAACGAGCCGGGACAGGGGCACTGAAGCTTTCTTT.